Below, 24 T cell receptor beta chains from the same sample are listed, as sequenced in a study of blood T cell repertoires in COVID-19. The method was immunoSEQ multiplex PCR; TCRdb's version includes in-frame clones alone and lacks a portion of them. In the table there are fewer than 85,000 clones, around nine tenths of which are singletons. Sequencing was carried out using peripheral blood. The receptors stem from a human donor in a cohort sampled during active COVID-19.

V is TRBV6-5 and J is TRBJ1-5, with a weak D call TRBD1 (5 bases). Trimming shortened V by 6 bases and J by 0 bases, and 12 bases separated the two germline ends. Germline V gene sequence: CDR1 MNHEY, CDR2 SVGAGI. The CDR3 is 15 amino acids. CDR3 residues: CASSPGGTSNQPQHF. CDR3 bases: TGTGCCAGCAGCCCCGGGGGGACTAGCAATCAGCCCCAGCATTTT.

V and J are TRBV7-9 and TRBJ2-7, with 7 positions matching TRBD2. The CDR3 is 15 amino acids. The junction had 7 bases not matched to a gene; V was cut back by 5 bases and J by 0 bases. In germline, CDR1 is SEHNR, CDR2 FQNEAQ (reference sequence). The CDR3 protein is CASSNRDYLSYEQYF. Here the CDR3 DNA reads TGTGCCAGCAGCAACCGGGACTACCTCTCCTACGAGCAGTACTTC.

The chain joins TRBV5-1 to TRBJ2-7; 11 positions agree with TRBD2. The germline V gene encodes CDR1 SGHRS and CDR2 YFSETQ. CDR3 length: 13 residues. Trimming removed 4 bases from V and 5 bases from J; junction bases left unmatched: 2. CDR3 sequence (DNA): TGCGCCAGCAGCCTGGGACTAGCGGACGAGCAGTACTTC. Translation: CASSLGLADEQYF.

This chain links TRBV4-1 with TRBJ1-1, with 8 positions matching TRBD1. CDR1 and CDR2 from the germline V gene are MGHRA and YSYEKL. V lost 3 bases, J lost 1 base, and 10 bases stayed unmatched. The CDR3 loop spans 17 amino acids. The CDR3 loop reads CASSHPGQASPNTEAFF. The CDR3 DNA sequence: TGCGCCAGCAGCCACCCGGGACAGGCCTCCCCGAACACTGAAGCTTTCTTT.

The chain couples TRBV24-1 to TRBJ1-2; D not resolved. Germline CDR1 and CDR2: KGHDR and SFDVKD. The ends were cut back, 4 bases at V and 4 bases at J, with 9 bases in the middle. This CDR3 has 13 amino acids. The CDR3 nucleotides are TGTGCCACCAGTGAGCAGGCCGGCTATGGCTACACCTTC. Encoded protein: CATSEQAGYGYTF.

The chain uses TRBV6-2 or TRBV6-3 and TRBJ2-7, with a possible D match to TRBD1 (6 bases). There are 12 residues in the CDR3. V shed 4 bases and J shed 4 bases, with 8 bases lying between them. Germline V CDR1 and CDR2: MNHEY, SVGEGT. The CDR3 nucleotides are TGTGCCAGCAGTTTACAGGGATACGAGCAGTACTTC. This translates into CASSLQGYEQYF.

The chain employs TRBV7-8 and TRBJ2-7; tentatively, D is TRBD2 (7 bases). The germline CDR1 and CDR2 sequences are SGHVS and FQNEAQ. The CDR3 is 14 residues long. V lost 5 bases and J 3 bases, leaving 14 bases between the germline ends. Written as DNA, the CDR3 is TGTGCCAGCAGCGAGGGGGGGACCCACTACGAGCAGTACTTC. Amino acids: CASSEGGTHYEQYF.

V is TRBV7-8 and J is TRBJ1-2, with 12 bases fitting TRBD1. Germline V gene sequence: CDR1 SGHVS, CDR2 FQNEAQ. The CDR3 runs to 18 residues. The V gene end was trimmed by 4 bases and the J gene end by 1 base; junction bases not matched to a gene: 10. CDR3 protein: CASSSGTGGRLFNYGYTF. The CDR3 DNA follows: TGTGCCAGCAGCTCCGGGACAGGGGGCCGACTTTTTAACTATGGCTACACCTTC.

The rearrangement joins TRBV6-2 or TRBV6-3 to TRBJ2-7; 7 bases line up with TRBD2. This CDR3 region has 15 residues. J gave up 2 bases and V 6 bases, and 10 bases lay outside the gene matches. Germline CDR1 MNHEY, CDR2 SVGEGT. CDR3 DNA: TGTGCCAGCAGCCTTTTGGGGGGGGAAACCTACGAGCAGTACTTC. Amino acid sequence: CASSLLGGETYEQYF.

The chain has TRBV6-6 and TRBJ1-2, with D tentatively TRBD1 (6 bases). V dropped 0 bases and J dropped 8 bases, with 10 bases sitting between them. Germline assignment: CDR1 MNHNY and CDR2 SVGAGI (reference sequence). CDR3 length: 13 amino acids. The CDR3 spells CASSYSGADGYTF. As DNA, the CDR3 is TGTGCCAGCAGTTACTCGGGGGCTGACGGCTACACCTTC.

The CDR3 coding sequence is TGCGCCAGCAGCCAAGCCGTCAGTCTTCCCCTCCACTTT. Amino acids: CASSQAVSLPLHF. The chain is built from TRBV4-1 and TRBJ1-6, with unresolved D. The CDR3 runs to 13 residues. Deletions cut 1 base from V and 13 bases from J, with 11 bases between. The V gene's germline CDR1 is MGHRA and CDR2 YSYEKL.

In its sample, this clone was seen a few times. CDR3 amino acids: CASNPRTGIAFYEQYF. The DNA of the CDR3 is TGTGCCAGCAATCCCAGGACGGGGATAGCGTTTTACGAGCAGTACTTC. The chain employs TRBV28 and TRBJ2-7; D possibly corresponds to TRBD2 (5 bases). Trimming removed 7 bases at V and 4 bases at J, with 23 bases between. CDR1 and CDR2 from the germline V gene are MDHEN and SYDVKM. The CDR3 covers 16 residues.

The chain joins TRBV12-3 or TRBV12-4 to TRBJ1-5, with 7 positions matching TRBD1. CDR3 length equals 13 residues. The trim removed 10 bases at V and 2 bases at J, leaving 5 bases unmatched. The CDR3 DNA reads as TGTGCCATCAGACAGGGAGGCAATCAGCCCCAGCATTTT. It encodes CAIRQGGNQPQHF.

This rearrangement joins TRBV11-2 to TRBJ2-7; a possible D gene is TRBD1 (6 bases). With 0 bases removed from V and 3 bases from J, the gap between germline ends came to 18 bases. The CDR3 consists of 17 residues. Germline CDR1 reads SGHAT; CDR2 reads FQNNGV. Written as DNA, the CDR3 is TGTGCCAGCAGCTTAGATGAGGGACATTCCTCTATCTACGAGCAGTACTTC. It encodes CASSLDEGHSSIYEQYF.

The chain is built from TRBV5-1 and TRBJ1-3; no clear D gene. The germline CDR1 and CDR2 sequences are SGHRS and YFSETQ. The CDR3 has 15 amino acids. V gave up 4 bases and J gave up 2 bases, with 13 bases separating them. CDR3 loop: CASSVQPDTGNTIYF. CDR3 sequence (DNA): TGCGCCAGCAGCGTGCAACCCGACACTGGAAACACCATATATTTT.

The V and J genes are TRBV9 and TRBJ1-2; D ambiguous. Trimming took off 4 bases at V and 1 base at J, with 5 bases between the two ends. The CDR3 length is 12 residues. Germline V gives CDR1 SGDLS, CDR2 YYNGEE. CDR3 sequence (DNA): TGTGCCAGCAGCTTCAGTAACTATGGCTACACCTTC. Amino acid sequence: CASSFSNYGYTF.

In DNA, the CDR3 is TGTGCCAGCAGCCCGCCGGGACTACGTACCTACGAGCAGTACTTC. Residues: CASSPPGLRTYEQYF. The chain links TRBV7-2 to TRBJ2-7, with TRBD2 matching over 7 bases. V dropped 5 bases and J dropped 2; count of bases not matched to a gene: 9. Germline values: CDR1 SGHTA, CDR2 FQGNSA. The CDR3 contains 15 residues.

The genes are TRBV5-1 and TRBJ1-5, with D possibly matching TRBD1 (5 bases). Germline CDR1 SGHRS, CDR2 YFSETQ. The ends were cut back, 4 bases at V and 7 bases at J, with 15 bases in the middle. The CDR3 covers 14 residues. As DNA, the CDR3 is TGCGCCAGCAGCCCGGACTCGGGGGGGCAGCCCCAGCATTTT. It yields the protein CASSPDSGGQPQHF.

The rearrangement links TRBV6-1 to TRBJ2-7; TRBD1 might be the D (5 bases). Deletions cut 0 bases from V and 2 bases from J, with 11 bases between. The germline CDR1 and CDR2 sequences are MNHNS and SASEGT. The CDR3 loop spans 15 amino acids. CDR3: CASSEALDSTYEQYF. CDR3 DNA: TGTGCCAGCAGTGAAGCGCTCGACAGCACCTACGAGCAGTACTTC.

The chain recombines TRBV3-1 (or the pseudogene TRBV3-2) with TRBJ1-1, with 8 bases aligning to TRBD1. The V gene end was trimmed by 1 base and the J gene end by 3 bases; junction bases not matched to a gene: 10. From germline, CDR1 is LGHDT and CDR2 YNNKEL (reference sequence). The CDR3 is 17 residues long. This CDR3 is CASSQGLYLDRDTEAFF. The CDR3 nucleotides are TGTGCCAGCAGCCAAGGACTATACCTGGACAGGGACACTGAAGCTTTCTTT.

The chain couples TRBV3-1 (or the pseudogene TRBV3-2) to TRBJ2-1; 9 nucleotides align to TRBD2. V shed 5 bases and J 12 bases; nucleotides not matched to a gene: 14. The CDR3 spans 15 residues. The germline V gene encodes CDR1 LGHDT and CDR2 YNNKEL (reference sequence). CDR3 in amino acids: CASSSAGVAGDPQFF. As DNA, the CDR3 is TGTGCCAGCAGCTCAGCGGGAGTAGCGGGGGATCCGCAGTTCTTC.

This chain uses TRBV12-3 or TRBV12-4 with TRBJ2-7, with 8 bases fitting TRBD1. The CDR3 contains 12 residues. With 6 bases clipped from V and 7 bases from J, the junction kept 5 bases outside the gene matches. DNA of the CDR3: TGTGCCAGCAGCCCGGACAGGGTGGAGCAGTACTTC. This encodes CASSPDRVEQYF.

The chain carries TRBV11-2 and TRBJ2-2, with a possible D match to TRBD2 (5 bases). The CDR3 consists of 17 residues. Per the germline V gene, CDR1 is SGHAT and CDR2 is FQNNGV. The germline V and J ends were trimmed by 5 bases and 5 bases, with 21 bases remaining between them. DNA for the CDR3: TGTGCCAGCAGCCCCCGAGGGATCCAATCGGGGACCGGGGAGCTGTTTTTT. Protein: CASSPRGIQSGTGELFF. Together with reference TRBV11-2 and TRBJ2-2, the CDR3 gives the full variable domain: EAGVAQSPRYKIIEKRQSVAFWCNPISGHATLYWYQQILGQGPKLLIQFQNNGVVDDSQLPKDRFSAERLKGVDSTLKIQPAKLEDSAVYLCASSPRGIQSGTGELFFGEGSRLTVL.

CDR3 region: CASSPLGGADGYTF. CDR3 sequence (DNA): TGCGCCAGCAGCCCACTCGGGGGGGCGGATGGCTACACCTTC. The chain is built from TRBV5-1 and TRBJ1-2, with D perhaps matching TRBD1 (6 bases). The germline V and J ends were trimmed by 4 bases and 6 bases, with 16 bases remaining between them. The germline CDR1 and CDR2 sequences are SGHRS and YFSETQ. This CDR3 spans 14 amino acids.